A selection of T cell receptor beta chains follows, all from one sample in a study of regulatory T cells in long-lasting Graves disease. MiXCR was run by TCRdb on the multiplex PCR reads, yielding one entry per CDR3 protein. Of some 340,000 distinct CDR3 sequences listed, approximately 10% are singletons. These data are also associated with another study on T cells in Graves' hyperthyroidism and ophthalmopathy.

The sample in question was peripheral blood mononuclear cells (PBMCs), obtained at new diagnosis, from a patient treated with antithyroid drugs. The receptors were gathered from a woman in her late teens or twenties with Graves disease. Each CDR3 is given with its conserved first and last residue. The order of the fields is V gene, clone size, J gene, CDR3 protein. A clone size is listed for some rows: how often the clone was seen (once, few, many), or a class if it is expanded.

v_call: TRBV12-3/TRBV12-4
clone_size: many
j_call: TRBJ1-2
cdr3_aa: CASRSGTTYGYTF

v_call: TRBV6-2/TRBV6-3
clone_size: many
j_call: TRBJ2-1
cdr3_aa: CASSYSEAYNEQFF

v_call: TRBV24-1
clone_size: few
j_call: TRBJ2-1
cdr3_aa: CATSDLWQDNEQFF

v_call: TRBV4-1
clone_size: few
j_call: TRBJ2-6
cdr3_aa: CASSQDGPFGANVLTF

v_call: TRBV20-1
clone_size: many
j_call: TRBJ2-1
cdr3_aa: CSARAPDRGDYGQFF

v_call: TRBV5-5
clone_size: many
j_call: TRBJ2-1
cdr3_aa: CASRRDSYYNEQFF

v_call: TRBV11-3
clone_size: many
j_call: TRBJ2-1
cdr3_aa: CASSFGGVYNEQFF

v_call: TRBV20-1
clone_size: many
j_call: TRBJ1-5
cdr3_aa: CSAPRGFGPQHF

v_call: TRBV28
clone_size: many
j_call: TRBJ2-7
cdr3_aa: CASSPPGLSYEQYF

v_call: TRBV30
clone_size: many
j_call: TRBJ2-1
cdr3_aa: CAWSVLRSYNEQFF

v_call: TRBV12-3/TRBV12-4
clone_size: many
j_call: TRBJ1-2
cdr3_aa: CASRTVGNGYTF

v_call: TRBV5-1
clone_size: many
j_call: TRBJ1-1
cdr3_aa: CASSFDRVRNEAFF

v_call: TRBV27
clone_size: -
j_call: TRBJ2-5
cdr3_aa: CASSSRLAGAQTGETQYF

v_call: TRBV19
clone_size: few
j_call: TRBJ1-5
cdr3_aa: CASSRPGQGVFRQPQHF

v_call: TRBV5-1
clone_size: many
j_call: TRBJ2-2
cdr3_aa: CASSRSWERSTGELFF

v_call: TRBV12-3/TRBV12-4
clone_size: few
j_call: TRBJ2-3
cdr3_aa: CASREDRDVVYTDTQYF

v_call: TRBV6-5
clone_size: few
j_call: TRBJ2-3
cdr3_aa: CASSYGQMTDTQYF

v_call: TRBV20-1
clone_size: many
j_call: TRBJ1-6
cdr3_aa: CSARVSPGTVNSPLHF

v_call: TRBV12-3/TRBV12-4
clone_size: -
j_call: TRBJ2-3
cdr3_aa: CASGTKGGTQYF

v_call: TRBV12-3/TRBV12-4
clone_size: many
j_call: TRBJ2-2
cdr3_aa: CASSFYGDFWNTGELFF

v_call: TRBV7-9
clone_size: few
j_call: TRBJ2-3
cdr3_aa: CASSRGLAGRTDTQYF

v_call: TRBV19
clone_size: many
j_call: TRBJ1-1
cdr3_aa: CASSMGATEAFF

v_call: TRBV18
clone_size: many
j_call: TRBJ2-3
cdr3_aa: CASSPRKGRRDWTQYF

v_call: TRBV14
clone_size: -
j_call: TRBJ2-1
cdr3_aa: CASSQVGFDDEQFF

v_call: TRBV6-1
clone_size: many
j_call: TRBJ1-5
cdr3_aa: CASSLSGGVNQPQHF

v_call: TRBV12-5
clone_size: many
j_call: TRBJ1-4
cdr3_aa: CASGPGQATNEKLFF

v_call: TRBV20-1
clone_size: few
j_call: TRBJ2-3
cdr3_aa: CSAPVVASTDTQYF

v_call: TRBV6-4
clone_size: many
j_call: TRBJ2-7
cdr3_aa: CASMWETEGEQYF

v_call: TRBV24-1
clone_size: many
j_call: TRBJ2-2
cdr3_aa: CATSDYGLAGGTGELFF

v_call: TRBV6-1
clone_size: many
j_call: TRBJ2-1
cdr3_aa: CASTPPDQEHEQFF

v_call: TRBV20-1
clone_size: -
j_call: TRBJ1-6
cdr3_aa: CSARPQRGSPLHF

v_call: TRBV12-3/TRBV12-4
clone_size: many
j_call: TRBJ2-2
cdr3_aa: CASRTTGERGGELFF

v_call: TRBV28
clone_size: many
j_call: TRBJ2-3
cdr3_aa: CASSFLGSLDTQYF

v_call: TRBV9
clone_size: few
j_call: TRBJ2-1
cdr3_aa: CASSVEGGGAWNEQLF

v_call: TRBV7-9
clone_size: many
j_call: TRBJ2-1
cdr3_aa: CASSSSGAEGKEQFF

v_call: TRBV19
clone_size: -
j_call: TRBJ1-2
cdr3_aa: CASSIPGTQYGYTF

v_call: TRBV6-5
clone_size: few
j_call: TRBJ2-3
cdr3_aa: CASSYRVGTDTQYF

v_call: TRBV28
clone_size: many
j_call: TRBJ1-1
cdr3_aa: CASTSTGGARTEAFF

v_call: TRBV27
clone_size: many
j_call: TRBJ2-5
cdr3_aa: CASSPPGQRGLGRGIETQYF

v_call: TRBV20-1
clone_size: many
j_call: TRBJ1-1
cdr3_aa: CSPFTGAWVTEAFF

v_call: TRBV4-1
clone_size: -
j_call: TRBJ2-3
cdr3_aa: CASSQQSVADTQYF

v_call: TRBV7-9
clone_size: few
j_call: TRBJ1-2
cdr3_aa: CASQSTEVLYGYTF

v_call: TRBV20-1
clone_size: many
j_call: TRBJ2-4
cdr3_aa: CSARRGAWDIQYF

v_call: TRBV12-3/TRBV12-4
clone_size: many
j_call: TRBJ1-1
cdr3_aa: CASSLGYENTEAFF

v_call: TRBV6-2/TRBV6-3
clone_size: many
j_call: TRBJ2-1
cdr3_aa: CASSYATSTGKEYYNEQFF

v_call: TRBV4-1
clone_size: -
j_call: TRBJ1-6
cdr3_aa: CASSPGQGVWDYNSPLHF

v_call: TRBV27
clone_size: many
j_call: TRBJ1-5
cdr3_aa: CASSLWAGKKPQPQHF

v_call: TRBV7-3
clone_size: once
j_call: TRBJ2-1
cdr3_aa: CASSTLYNEQFF

v_call: TRBV28
clone_size: many
j_call: TRBJ2-5
cdr3_aa: CASSSRGVETQYF

v_call: TRBV6-2/TRBV6-3
clone_size: -
j_call: TRBJ1-1
cdr3_aa: CASSYNALRRGGPNTEAFF

v_call: TRBV7-2
clone_size: many
j_call: TRBJ2-3
cdr3_aa: CASSLARTSGGTDTQYF

v_call: TRBV7-2
clone_size: -
j_call: TRBJ2-3
cdr3_aa: CASSPQLYPTDTQYF

v_call: TRBV4-1
clone_size: few
j_call: TRBJ2-7
cdr3_aa: CASSQAPGQGAYEQYF

v_call: TRBV20-1
clone_size: -
j_call: TRBJ2-7
cdr3_aa: CSARRRRGTYEQYF

v_call: TRBV28
clone_size: many
j_call: TRBJ2-7
cdr3_aa: CASSLAGRSYEQYF

v_call: TRBV28
clone_size: -
j_call: TRBJ1-2
cdr3_aa: CASSQGQGKGYMDGYTF

v_call: TRBV5-6
clone_size: -
j_call: TRBJ2-5
cdr3_aa: CASSLRRTQETQYF

v_call: TRBV11-2
clone_size: many
j_call: TRBJ2-7
cdr3_aa: CASSLVVGFSSYEQYF

v_call: TRBV6-1
clone_size: -
j_call: TRBJ1-5
cdr3_aa: CASSIPGQGLGNQPQHF